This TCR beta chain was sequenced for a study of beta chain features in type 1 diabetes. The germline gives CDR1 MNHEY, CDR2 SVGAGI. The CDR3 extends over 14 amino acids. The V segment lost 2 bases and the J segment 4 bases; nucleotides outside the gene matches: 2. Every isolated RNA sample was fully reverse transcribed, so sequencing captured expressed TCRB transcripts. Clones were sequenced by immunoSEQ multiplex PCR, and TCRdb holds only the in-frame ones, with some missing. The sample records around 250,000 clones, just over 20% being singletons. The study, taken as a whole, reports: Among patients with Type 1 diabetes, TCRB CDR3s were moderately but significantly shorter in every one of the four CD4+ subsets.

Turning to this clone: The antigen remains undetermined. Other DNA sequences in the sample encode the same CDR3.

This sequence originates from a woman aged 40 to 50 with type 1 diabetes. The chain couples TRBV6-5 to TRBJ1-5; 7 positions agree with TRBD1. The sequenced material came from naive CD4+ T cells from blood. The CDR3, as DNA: TGTGCCAGCAGTTACGTACAGGGGAATCAGCCCCAGCATTTT. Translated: CASSYVQGNQPQHF.